The 13 T cell receptor beta chains in this list originate from one sample, sequenced in a study of PD-L1 blockade in urothelial cancer. Time point reported: peripheral blood 6 weeks after treatment start. Libraries were prepared by immunoSEQ multiplex PCR; TCRdb keeps only in-frame clonotypes and omits some of them. The repertoire has about 38,000 clones, around nine tenths of them found once; the top ten carry roughly a quarter. Here the sequenced sample was PBMCs, taken around atezolizumab (anti-PD-L1) treatment. The origin of the receptors is a man aged 55-75 years with urothelial cancer.

The CDR3 reads CASSVASGGRPTDTQYF. CDR3 DNA: TGTGCCAGCAGCGTAGCTAGCGGGGGGAGACCCACAGATACGCAGTATTTT. The chain employs TRBV9 and TRBJ2-3; 11 nucleotides agree with TRBD2. This CDR3 has 17 amino acids. The J segment lost 2 bases and the V segment lost 0 bases, leaving 5 bases of the junction unmatched. Germline CDR1 reads SGDLS; CDR2 reads YYNGEE.

The gene calls are TRBV28 and TRBJ1-1; 8 bases align to TRBD1. The CDR3 length is 14 residues. The germline V gene has CDR1 MDHEN and CDR2 SYDVKM. After removal of 7 bases from V and 0 bases from J, the junction contained 4 bases not matched to a gene. The CDR3 spells CASTLTGVNTEAFF. DNA of the CDR3: TGTGCCAGCACCCTGACAGGGGTGAACACTGAAGCTTTCTTT.

The chain links TRBV25-1 to TRBJ2-5, with a possible D match to TRBD1 (6 bases). The CDR3 has 14 amino acids. V was cut by 7 bases and J by 2 bases, with 14 bases left in between. Per the germline V gene, CDR1 is MGHDK and CDR2 is SYGVNS. CDR3 DNA: TGTGCCAGCATGAAGAGGGACATTCAAGAGACCCAGTACTTC. Its translation is CASMKRDIQETQYF. Full variable domain (rest looked up from reference TRBV25-1 and TRBJ2-5): EADIYQTPRYLVIGTGKKITLECSQTMGHDKMYWYQQDPGMELHLIHYSYGVNSTEKGDLSSESTVSRIRTEHFPLTLESARPSHTSQYLCASMKRDIQETQYFGPGTRLLVL.

A remark on this clone: Other nucleotide sequences from this sample produce the same CDR3. This chain connects TRBV2 to TRBJ1-1; tentative D call: TRBD1 (6 bases). The germline gives CDR1 SNHLY, CDR2 FYNNEI. V lost 9 bases and J 1 base, leaving 12 bases between the germline ends. CDR3 length: 13 amino acids. CDR3: CASQQGWNTEAFF. The CDR3 bases are TGTGCCAGTCAACAGGGTTGGAACACTGAAGCTTTCTTT.

V and J are TRBV28 and TRBJ1-2, with a tentative D call TRBD1 (5 bases). The CDR3 runs to 14 residues. V gave up 2 bases and J gave up 4 bases, with 11 bases separating them. Germline V gene lookup returns CDR1 MDHEN and CDR2 SYDVKM. CDR3: CASSLHGGSYGYTF. CDR3 nucleotides: TGTGCCAGCAGTTTACACGGGGGGTCCTATGGCTACACCTTC.

J is TRBJ1-1 and V is TRBV7-9; 9 bases fit TRBD1. V dropped 5 bases and J dropped 5; count of bases not matched to a gene: 3. Germline loops: CDR1 SEHNR, CDR2 FQNEAQ (reference sequence). The CDR3 is 13 amino acids. CDR3 residues: CASSKDRGTEAFF. The CDR3 coding sequence is TGTGCCAGCAGCAAAGACAGGGGGACTGAAGCTTTCTTT.

This rearrangement joins TRBV11-2 to TRBJ2-3; 8 positions agree with TRBD2. J gave up 4 bases and V 1 base, and 10 bases lay outside the gene matches. The CDR3 is 17 residues long. Germline loops: CDR1 SGHAT, CDR2 FQNNGV. CDR3 in amino acids: CASSLGRTSFLADTQYF. DNA of the CDR3: TGTGCCAGCAGCTTAGGGAGGACTAGCTTTTTAGCAGATACGCAGTATTTT.

The chain joins TRBV19 to TRBJ1-5, with 9 positions matching TRBD1. Germline loops: CDR1 LNHDA, CDR2 SQIVND (reference sequence). J lost 8 bases, V lost 6 bases, and 8 bases had no gene match. The CDR3 runs to 14 residues. CDR3 in DNA: TGTGCCAGTAGACCGGGACAGGGATGGGAGCCCCAGCATTTT. This gives the protein CASRPGQGWEPQHF.

This chain joins TRBV19 and TRBJ1-1; weak D call: TRBD1 (5 bases). V was trimmed by 7 bases and J by 3 bases, leaving 15 bases between them. This CDR3 spans 14 amino acids. Germline V lookup: CDR1 LNHDA, CDR2 SQIVND (reference sequence). The DNA of the CDR3 is TGTGCCAGTACTCAGGGTTGGGCGGACACTGAAGCTTTCTTT. Protein product: CASTQGWADTEAFF.

Only one count was recorded for this clone. V is TRBV5-1 and J is TRBJ2-1, with D perhaps matching TRBD2 (6 bases). Germline lookup yields CDR1 SGHRS and CDR2 YFSETQ. The CDR3 loop spans 17 amino acids. Trimming cost V 0 bases and J 0 bases, with 13 bases left between them. The chain's CDR3 is CASSLGPGESSYNEQFF. In DNA form, the CDR3 reads TGCGCCAGCAGCTTGGGTCCGGGGGAGAGCTCCTACAATGAGCAGTTCTTC.

This chain uses TRBV15 with TRBJ1-3, with unresolved D. The germline V and J ends were trimmed by 4 bases and 7 bases, with 17 bases remaining between them. The CDR3 spans 15 residues. Germline V lookup: CDR1 LNHNV, CDR2 YYDKDF (reference sequence). The CDR3 loop reads CATSKRGTLGNTIYF. CDR3 coding DNA: TGTGCCACCAGCAAGAGAGGAACGCTCGGGAACACCATATATTTT.

The V call is TRBV7-3, the J call TRBJ2-2; no firm D call. The CDR3 extends over 13 amino acids. CDR1 SGHTA and CDR2 FQGTGA come from the germline V gene. Deletions cut 5 bases from V and 1 base from J, with 5 bases between. The CDR3: CASSPQNTGELFF. CDR3 in DNA: TGTGCCAGCAGCCCCCAGAACACCGGGGAGCTGTTTTTT.

On this clone itself: One end of the junction fails to match germline, which may point to a read error. The chain recombines TRBV11-1 with TRBJ2-3; 9 bases align to TRBD2. This CDR3 region has 14 residues. CDR1 is SGHAT, CDR2 FQDESV, per germline (reference sequence). The CDR3 protein is CASSLAGHTDTQYF. CDR3 in DNA: TGTGCCAGCAGCCTAGCGGGGCATACGGATACGCAGTATTTT.